This T cell receptor beta chain was retrieved from a study of shared clonotypes between healthy human individuals. Profiled with immunoSEQ multiplex PCR; TCRdb holds only in-frame clones, not every one. This sample has around 600,000 clones; roughly 98% occur once, and the top ten carry approximately 0.33%. Naive CD8 cells were CD45RO-negative, positively selected for CCR7, excluding terminally differentiated effector memory CD45RA+ cells. Germline CDR1 and CDR2: SGHTA and FQGNSA. This CDR3 spans 14 amino acids. Trimming stripped 4 bases from V and 8 bases from J, with 15 bases between. This clonotype was obtained from a man between 25 and 39 years old in good health. Sequencing was performed on naive CD8+ T cells sorted from blood. V and J are TRBV7-2 and TRBJ2-1; D unclear. The chain's CDR3 is CASSSRVLGYEQFF. CDR3 nucleotide sequence: TGTGCCAGCAGCTCACGGGTGCTAGGCTATGAGCAGTTCTTC.